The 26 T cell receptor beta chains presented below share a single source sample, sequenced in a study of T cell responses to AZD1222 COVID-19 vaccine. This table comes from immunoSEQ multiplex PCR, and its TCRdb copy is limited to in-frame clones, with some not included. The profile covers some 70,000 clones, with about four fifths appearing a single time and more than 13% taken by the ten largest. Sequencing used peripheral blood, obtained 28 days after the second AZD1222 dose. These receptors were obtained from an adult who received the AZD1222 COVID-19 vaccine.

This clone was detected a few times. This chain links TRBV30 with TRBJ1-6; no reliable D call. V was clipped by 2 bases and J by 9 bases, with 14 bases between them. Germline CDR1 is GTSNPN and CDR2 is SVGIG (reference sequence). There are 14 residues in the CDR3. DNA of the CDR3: TGTGCCTGGAGTCCTTTAAACGGAATTTCACCCCTCCACTTT. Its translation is CAWSPLNGISPLHF.

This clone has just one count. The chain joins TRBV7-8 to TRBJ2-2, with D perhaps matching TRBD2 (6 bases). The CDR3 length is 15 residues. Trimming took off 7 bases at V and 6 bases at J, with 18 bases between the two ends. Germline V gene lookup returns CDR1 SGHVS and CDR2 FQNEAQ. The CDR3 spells CASNSWGVSAGELFF. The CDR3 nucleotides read TGTGCCAGCAACTCCTGGGGGGTTTCGGCCGGGGAGCTGTTTTTT.

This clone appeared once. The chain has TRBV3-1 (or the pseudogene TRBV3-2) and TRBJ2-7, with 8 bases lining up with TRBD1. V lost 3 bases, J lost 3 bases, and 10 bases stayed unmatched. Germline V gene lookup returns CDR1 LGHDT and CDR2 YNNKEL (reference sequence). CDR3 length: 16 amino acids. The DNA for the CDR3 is TGTGCCAGCAGCCAGCTGTGGGCAGGGGGCCTCTACGAGCAGTACTTC. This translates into CASSQLWAGGLYEQYF.

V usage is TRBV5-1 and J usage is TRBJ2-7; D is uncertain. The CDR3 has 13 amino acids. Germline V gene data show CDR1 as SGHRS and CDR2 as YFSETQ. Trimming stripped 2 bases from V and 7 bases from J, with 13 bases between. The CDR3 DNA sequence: TGCGCCAGCAGCTTTACAGCAAGGGTTGAGCAGTACTTC. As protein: CASSFTARVEQYF.

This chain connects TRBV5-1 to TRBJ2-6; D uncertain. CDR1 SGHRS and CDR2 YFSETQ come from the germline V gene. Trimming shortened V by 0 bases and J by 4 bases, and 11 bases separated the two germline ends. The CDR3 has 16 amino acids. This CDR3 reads CASSLEPGAGANVLTF. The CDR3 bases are TGCGCCAGCAGCTTGGAACCTGGTGCCGGGGCCAACGTCCTGACTTTC.

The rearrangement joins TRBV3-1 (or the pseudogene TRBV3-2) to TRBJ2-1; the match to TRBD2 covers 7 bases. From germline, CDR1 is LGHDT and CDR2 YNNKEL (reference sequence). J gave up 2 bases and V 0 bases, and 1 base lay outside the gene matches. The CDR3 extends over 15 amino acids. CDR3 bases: TGTGCCAGCAGCCAAGAGGGGGGGGCCTACAATGAGCAGTTCTTC. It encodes CASSQEGGAYNEQFF.

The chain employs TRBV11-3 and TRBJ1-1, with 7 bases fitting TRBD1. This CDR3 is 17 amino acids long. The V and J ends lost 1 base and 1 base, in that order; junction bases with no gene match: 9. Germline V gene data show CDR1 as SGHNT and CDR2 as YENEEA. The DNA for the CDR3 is TGTGCCAGCAGCTTAGGCCCCTCCGGGACAGCGAACACTGAAGCTTTCTTT. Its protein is CASSLGPSGTANTEAFF.

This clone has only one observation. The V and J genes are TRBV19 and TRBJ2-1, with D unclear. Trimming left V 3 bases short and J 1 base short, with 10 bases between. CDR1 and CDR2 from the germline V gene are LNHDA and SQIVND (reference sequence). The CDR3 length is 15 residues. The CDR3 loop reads CASSINNISYNEQFF. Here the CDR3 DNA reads TGTGCCAGTAGTATTAATAACATTTCCTACAATGAGCAGTTCTTC.

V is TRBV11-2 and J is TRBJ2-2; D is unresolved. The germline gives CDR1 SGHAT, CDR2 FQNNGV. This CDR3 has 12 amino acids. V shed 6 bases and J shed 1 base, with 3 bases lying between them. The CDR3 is CASSQNTGELFF. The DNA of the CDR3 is TGTGCCAGCAGTCAGAACACCGGGGAGCTGTTTTTT.

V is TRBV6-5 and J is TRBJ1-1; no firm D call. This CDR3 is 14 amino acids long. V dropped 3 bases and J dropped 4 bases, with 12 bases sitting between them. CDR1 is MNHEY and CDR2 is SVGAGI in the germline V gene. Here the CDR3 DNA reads TGTGCCAGCAGTTATCCAGGCGGAGGCACTGAAGCTTTCTTT. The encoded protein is CASSYPGGGTEAFF.

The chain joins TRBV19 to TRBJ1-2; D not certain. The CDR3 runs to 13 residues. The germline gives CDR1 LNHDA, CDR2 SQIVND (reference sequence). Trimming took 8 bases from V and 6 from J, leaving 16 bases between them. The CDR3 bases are TGTGCCAGTTACCGGGCCGGACGCGATGGCTACACCTTC. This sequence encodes CASYRAGRDGYTF.

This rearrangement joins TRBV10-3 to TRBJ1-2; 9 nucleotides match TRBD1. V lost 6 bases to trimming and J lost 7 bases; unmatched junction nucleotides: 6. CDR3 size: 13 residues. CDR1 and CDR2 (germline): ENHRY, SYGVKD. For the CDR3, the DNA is TGTGCCATCAGAGAACAGGGGGCCGGTGGCTACACCTTC. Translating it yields CAIREQGAGGYTF.

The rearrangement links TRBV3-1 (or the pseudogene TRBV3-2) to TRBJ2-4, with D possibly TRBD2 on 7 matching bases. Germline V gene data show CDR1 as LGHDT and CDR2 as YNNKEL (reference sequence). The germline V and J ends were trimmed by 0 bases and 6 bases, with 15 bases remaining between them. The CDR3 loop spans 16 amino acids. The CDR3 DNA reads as TGTGCCAGCAGCCAAGACCCGGGGGGCCGGATAAACATTCAGTACTTC. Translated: CASSQDPGGRINIQYF.

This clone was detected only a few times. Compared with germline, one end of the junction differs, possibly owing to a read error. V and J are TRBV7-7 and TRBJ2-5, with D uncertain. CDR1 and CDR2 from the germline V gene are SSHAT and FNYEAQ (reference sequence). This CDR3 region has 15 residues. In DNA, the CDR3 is TGTGCTAGCAGCTCCAAAACCGCCCTTACTGAGACCCAGTACTTC. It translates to CASSSKTALTETQYF.

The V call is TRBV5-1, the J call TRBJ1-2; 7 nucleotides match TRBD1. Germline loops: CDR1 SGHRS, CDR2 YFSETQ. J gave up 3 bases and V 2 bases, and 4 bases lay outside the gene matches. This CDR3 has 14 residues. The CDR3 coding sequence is TGCGCCAGCAGCTTAGGGGGCCCGGACTATGGCTACACCTTC. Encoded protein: CASSLGGPDYGYTF.

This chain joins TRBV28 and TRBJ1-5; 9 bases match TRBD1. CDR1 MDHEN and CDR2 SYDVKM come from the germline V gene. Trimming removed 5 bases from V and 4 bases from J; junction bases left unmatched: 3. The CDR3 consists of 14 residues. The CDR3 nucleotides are TGTGCCAGCAGTGGGGACAGGGAGAATCAGCCCCAGCATTTT. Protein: CASSGDRENQPQHF.

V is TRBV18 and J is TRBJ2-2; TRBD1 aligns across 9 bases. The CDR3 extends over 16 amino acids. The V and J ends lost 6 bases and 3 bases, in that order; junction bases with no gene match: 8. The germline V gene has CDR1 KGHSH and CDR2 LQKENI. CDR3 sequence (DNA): TGTGCCAGCTCTGACCGGGACAGGGTCGACACCGGGGAGCTGTTTTTT. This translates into CASSDRDRVDTGELFF.

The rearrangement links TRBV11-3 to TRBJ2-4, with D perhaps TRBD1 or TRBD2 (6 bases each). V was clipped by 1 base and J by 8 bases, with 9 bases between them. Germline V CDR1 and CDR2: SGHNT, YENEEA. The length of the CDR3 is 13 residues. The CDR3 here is CASSLVGGYIQYF. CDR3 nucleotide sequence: TGTGCCAGCAGCTTAGTGGGGGGCTACATTCAGTACTTC.

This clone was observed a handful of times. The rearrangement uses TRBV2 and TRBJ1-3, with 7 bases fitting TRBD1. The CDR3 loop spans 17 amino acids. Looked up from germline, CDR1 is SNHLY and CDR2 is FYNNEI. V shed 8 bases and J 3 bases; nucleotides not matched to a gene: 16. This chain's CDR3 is CASRGLRKDRSGNTIYF. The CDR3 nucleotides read TGTGCCAGCCGAGGACTTAGAAAGGACAGGAGTGGAAACACCATATATTTT.

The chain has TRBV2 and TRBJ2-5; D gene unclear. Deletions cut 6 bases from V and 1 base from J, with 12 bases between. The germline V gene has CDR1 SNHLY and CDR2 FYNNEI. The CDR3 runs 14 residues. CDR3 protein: CASRPPYIQETQYF. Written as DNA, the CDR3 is TGTGCCAGCAGACCGCCGTATATCCAAGAGACCCAGTACTTC.

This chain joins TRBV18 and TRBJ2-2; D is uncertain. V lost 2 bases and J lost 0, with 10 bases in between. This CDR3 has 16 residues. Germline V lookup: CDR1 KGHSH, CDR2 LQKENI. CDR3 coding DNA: TGTGCCAGCTCACCATGGGTACAGTCGAACACCGGGGAGCTGTTTTTT. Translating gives CASSPWVQSNTGELFF.

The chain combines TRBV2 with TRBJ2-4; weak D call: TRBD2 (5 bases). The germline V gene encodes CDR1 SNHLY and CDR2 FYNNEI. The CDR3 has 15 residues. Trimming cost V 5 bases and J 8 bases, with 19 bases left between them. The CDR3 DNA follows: TGTGCCAGCAGTCGAGGGCAGACCCAATTATACATTCAGTACTTC. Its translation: CASSRGQTQLYIQYF.

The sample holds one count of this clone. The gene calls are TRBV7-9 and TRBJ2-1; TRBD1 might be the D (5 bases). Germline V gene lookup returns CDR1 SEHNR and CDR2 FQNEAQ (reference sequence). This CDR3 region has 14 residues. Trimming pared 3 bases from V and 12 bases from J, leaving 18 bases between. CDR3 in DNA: TGTGCCAGCAGCTTCCAGGACACGGGTTTGGGGCAGTTCTTC. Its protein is CASSFQDTGLGQFF.

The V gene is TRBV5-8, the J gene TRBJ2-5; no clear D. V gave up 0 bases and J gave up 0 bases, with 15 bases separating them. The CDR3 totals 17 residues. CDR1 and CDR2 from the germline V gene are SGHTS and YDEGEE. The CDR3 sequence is CASSLGSVVGHQETQYF. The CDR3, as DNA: TGTGCCAGCAGCTTGGGGTCGGTCGTAGGCCACCAAGAGACCCAGTACTTC.

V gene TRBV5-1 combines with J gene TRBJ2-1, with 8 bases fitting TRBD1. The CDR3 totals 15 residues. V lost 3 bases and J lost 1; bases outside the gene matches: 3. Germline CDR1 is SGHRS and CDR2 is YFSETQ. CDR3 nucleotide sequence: TGCGCCAGCAGCTCCACAGGGGGTTCCTACAATGAGCAGTTCTTC. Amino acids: CASSSTGGSYNEQFF. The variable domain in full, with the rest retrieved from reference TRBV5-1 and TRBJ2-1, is KAGVTQTPRYLIKTRGQQVTLSCSPISGHRSVSWYQQTPGQGLQFLFEYFSETQRNKGNFPGRFSGRQFSNSRSEMNVSTLELGDSALYLCASSSTGGSYNEQFFGPGTRLTVL.

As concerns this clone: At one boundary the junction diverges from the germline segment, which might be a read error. This chain's CDR3 is CASSLGDRGPYEQYF. CDR3 nucleotide sequence: TGTGCTAGCAGCTTAGGGGACAGGGGGCCCTACGAGCAGTACTTC. V and J are TRBV7-7 and TRBJ2-7; 12 nucleotides agree with TRBD1. The CDR3 totals 15 residues. The germline gives CDR1 SSHAT, CDR2 FNYEAQ (reference sequence).